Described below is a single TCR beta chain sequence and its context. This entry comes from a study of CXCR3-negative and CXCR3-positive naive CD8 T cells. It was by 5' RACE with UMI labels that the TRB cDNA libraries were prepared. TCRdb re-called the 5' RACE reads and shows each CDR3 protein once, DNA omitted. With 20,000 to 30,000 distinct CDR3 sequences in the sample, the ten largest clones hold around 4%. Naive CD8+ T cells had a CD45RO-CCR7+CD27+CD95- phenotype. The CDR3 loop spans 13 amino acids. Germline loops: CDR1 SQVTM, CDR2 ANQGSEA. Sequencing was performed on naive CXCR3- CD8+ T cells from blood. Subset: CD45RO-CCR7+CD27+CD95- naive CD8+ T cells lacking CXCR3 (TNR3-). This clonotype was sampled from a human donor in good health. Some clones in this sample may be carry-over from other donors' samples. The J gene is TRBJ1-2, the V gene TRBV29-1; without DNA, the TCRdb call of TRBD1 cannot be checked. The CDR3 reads CSAGGGLEGFDTF.